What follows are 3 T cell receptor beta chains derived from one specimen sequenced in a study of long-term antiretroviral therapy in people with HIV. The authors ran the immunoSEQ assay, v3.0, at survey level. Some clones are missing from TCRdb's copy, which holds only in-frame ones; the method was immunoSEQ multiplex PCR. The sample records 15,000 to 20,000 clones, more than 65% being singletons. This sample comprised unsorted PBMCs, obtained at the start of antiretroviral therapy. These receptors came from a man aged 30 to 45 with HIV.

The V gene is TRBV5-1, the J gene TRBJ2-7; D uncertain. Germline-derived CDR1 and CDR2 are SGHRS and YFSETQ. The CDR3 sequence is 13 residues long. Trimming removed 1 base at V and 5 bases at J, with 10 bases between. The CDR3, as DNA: TGCGCCAGCAGCTTGACGAGGCAGAACGAGCAGTACTTC. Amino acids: CASSLTRQNEQYF.

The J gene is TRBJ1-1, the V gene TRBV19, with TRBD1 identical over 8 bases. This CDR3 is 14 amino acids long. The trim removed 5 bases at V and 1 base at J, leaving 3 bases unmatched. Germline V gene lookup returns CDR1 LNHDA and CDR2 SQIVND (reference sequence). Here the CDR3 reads CASSAGTGNTEAFF. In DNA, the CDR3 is TGTGCCAGTAGTGCGGGGACAGGGAACACTGAAGCTTTCTTT.

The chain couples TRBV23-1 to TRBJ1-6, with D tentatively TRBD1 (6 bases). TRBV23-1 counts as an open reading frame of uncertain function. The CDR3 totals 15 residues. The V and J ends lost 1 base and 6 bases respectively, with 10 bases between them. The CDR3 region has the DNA TGCGCCAGCAGTCAATGTGTACAGGGTAATTCACCCCTCCACTTT. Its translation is CASSQCVQGNSPLHF.